This TCR beta chain comes out of a study of T cell responses to AZD1222 COVID-19 vaccine. Study results and limitations: Along spike, vaccine-associated CD4 TCRs were found throughout, with dominance at 160-218 and 743-854. An increase in Spike-specific TCR breadth and depth was observed after two AZD1222 doses. Scientists sampled the repertoires only once the peak T cell response had passed.

Remarks on this clone: As yet, its antigen is unknown.

V was pared by 8 bases and J by 1 base, with 14 bases between. The CDR3 has 14 residues. CDR1 and CDR2 from the germline V gene are LNHDA and SQIVND (reference sequence). Assay: immunoSEQ multiplex PCR; the TCRdb copy retains only in-frame clones and omits some. This table has roughly 70,000 clones, approximately 90% appearing once. This clonotype was obtained from an adult in good health. The chain has TRBV19 and TRBJ1-1; possible D gene TRBD1, 6 bases. Sequences were derived from peripheral blood, sampled on day 0 of AZD1222 vaccination. This CDR3 is CASRRGQSNTEAFF. The CDR3 DNA sequence: TGTGCCAGTCGCCGTGGACAGTCGAACACTGAAGCTTTCTTT.